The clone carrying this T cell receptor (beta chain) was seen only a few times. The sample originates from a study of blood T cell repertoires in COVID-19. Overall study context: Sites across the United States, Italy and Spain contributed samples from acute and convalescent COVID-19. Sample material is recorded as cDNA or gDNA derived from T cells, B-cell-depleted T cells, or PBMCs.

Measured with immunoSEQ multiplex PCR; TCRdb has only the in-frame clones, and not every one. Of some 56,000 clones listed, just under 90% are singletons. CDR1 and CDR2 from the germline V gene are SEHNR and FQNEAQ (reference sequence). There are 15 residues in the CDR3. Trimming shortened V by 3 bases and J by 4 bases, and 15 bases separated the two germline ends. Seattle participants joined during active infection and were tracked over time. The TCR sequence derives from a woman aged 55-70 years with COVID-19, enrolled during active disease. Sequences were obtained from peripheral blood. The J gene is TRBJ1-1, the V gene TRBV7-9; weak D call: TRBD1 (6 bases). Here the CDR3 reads CASSFPTGFPTEAFF. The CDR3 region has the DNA TGTGCCAGCAGCTTCCCGACAGGTTTCCCCACTGAAGCTTTCTTT.